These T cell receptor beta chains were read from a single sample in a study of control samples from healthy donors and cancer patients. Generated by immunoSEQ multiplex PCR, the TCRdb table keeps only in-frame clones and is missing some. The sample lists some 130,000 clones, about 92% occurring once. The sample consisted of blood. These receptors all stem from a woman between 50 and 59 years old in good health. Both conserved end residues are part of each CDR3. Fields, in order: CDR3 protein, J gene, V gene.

CASSLKGGNEQFF | TRBJ2-1 | TRBV7-2
CAIRPTGQVHEQYF | TRBJ2-7 | TRBV10-3
CASSAGVSNQPQHF | TRBJ1-5 | TRBV2
CSARGRYEQFF | TRBJ2-1 | TRBV20-1
CASSRYSGPHYEQYF | TRBJ2-7 | TRBV5-1
CASSPQGGYNEKLFF | TRBJ1-4 | TRBV19
CASSGGTGLSGNTIYF | TRBJ1-3 | TRBV5-1
CASSEQGATGELFF | TRBJ2-2 | TRBV6-4
CAWSADRGQETQYF | TRBJ2-5 | TRBV30
CASYGSTFSYNEQFF | TRBJ2-1 | TRBV10-2
CASSQDWGYNEQFF | TRBJ2-1 | TRBV4-2
CASSLGQGVNHEQFF | TRBJ2-1 | TRBV5-1
CASSWGTGGNTQYF | TRBJ2-3 | TRBV27
CASSVEAGGGQSEQYF | TRBJ2-7 | TRBV9
CASSVTTSGANVLTF | TRBJ2-6 | TRBV2
CASSPGQGNYGYTF | TRBJ1-2 | TRBV6-6
CARSLEVTFGEQFF | TRBJ2-1 | TRBV7-5
CASSHDGRTNTEAFF | TRBJ1-1 | TRBV5-1
CSVGGQPNTEAFF | TRBJ1-1 | TRBV29-1
CASSFSHSYGYTF | TRBJ1-2 | TRBV12-3/TRBV12-4
CASSNSAGGFSYNEQFF | TRBJ2-1 | TRBV5-1
CAWSNAYYGYTF | TRBJ1-2 | TRBV30
CASSLDSGNNEKLFF | TRBJ1-4 | TRBV6-5
CAWRPGTANSYEQYF | TRBJ2-7 | TRBV30
CASSLSSTETQYF | TRBJ2-5 | TRBV6-5
CASSQEGQGYSPLHF | TRBJ1-6 | TRBV4-1
CASSLSYSMRETQYF | TRBJ2-5 | TRBV27
CASMSASGRDEQFF | TRBJ2-1 | TRBV2
CASTVSGTGGSEQYF | TRBJ2-7 | TRBV6-5
CASSPLLAGGLDEQFF | TRBJ2-1 | TRBV18
CASSPGQSTVHTF | TRBJ1-2 | TRBV7-9
CASSQEGGVAFF | TRBJ1-1 | TRBV12-3/TRBV12-4
CASSSRTGEGIRTDTQYF | TRBJ2-3 | TRBV5-1
CASSYSNHSPLHF | TRBJ1-6 | TRBV6-6
CTSSRAGGGGGFYEQYF | TRBJ2-7 | TRBV1
CASSLGPYSNQPQHF | TRBJ1-5 | TRBV5-6
CASSDREGEKLFF | TRBJ1-4 | TRBV6-4
CASSIGQGAGEKLFF | TRBJ1-4 | TRBV5-1
CASSSSNTIYF | TRBJ1-3 | TRBV12-3/TRBV12-4
CASSYSVNSNQPQHF | TRBJ1-5 | TRBV6-5
CASSLSGGYNEQFF | TRBJ2-1 | TRBV28
CASSPRDRVDDNEQFF | TRBJ2-1 | TRBV18